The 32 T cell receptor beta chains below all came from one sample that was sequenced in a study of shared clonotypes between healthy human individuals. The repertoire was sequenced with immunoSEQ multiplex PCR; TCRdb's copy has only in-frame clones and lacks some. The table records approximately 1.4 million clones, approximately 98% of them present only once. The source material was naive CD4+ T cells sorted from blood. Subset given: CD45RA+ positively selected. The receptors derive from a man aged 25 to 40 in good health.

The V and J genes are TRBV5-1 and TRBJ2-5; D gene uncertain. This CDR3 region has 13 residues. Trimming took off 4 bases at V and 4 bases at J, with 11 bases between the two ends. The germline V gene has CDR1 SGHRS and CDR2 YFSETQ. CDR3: CASSQLGLETQYF. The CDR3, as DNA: TGCGCCAGCAGCCAGCTGGGCCTAGAGACCCAGTACTTC.

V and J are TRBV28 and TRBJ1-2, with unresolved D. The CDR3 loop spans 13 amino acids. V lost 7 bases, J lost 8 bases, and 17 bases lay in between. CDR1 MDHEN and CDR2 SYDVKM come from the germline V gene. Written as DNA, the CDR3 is TGTGCCAGCACCAGGCAAGGGTTTCGGGGCTACACCTTC. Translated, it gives CASTRQGFRGYTF.

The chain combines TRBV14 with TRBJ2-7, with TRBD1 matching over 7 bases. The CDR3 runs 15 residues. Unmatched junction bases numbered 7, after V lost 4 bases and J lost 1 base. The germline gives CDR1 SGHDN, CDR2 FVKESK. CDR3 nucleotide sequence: TGTGCCAGCAGCCGTTCCACAGGGGAGTCCTACGAGCAGTACTTC. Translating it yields CASSRSTGESYEQYF. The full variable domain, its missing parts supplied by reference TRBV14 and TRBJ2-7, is EAGVTQFPSHSVIEKGQTVTLRCDPISGHDNLYWYRRVMGKEIKFLLHFVKESKQDESGMPNNRFLAERTGGTYSTLKVQPAELEDSGVYFCASSRSTGESYEQYFGPGTRLTVT.

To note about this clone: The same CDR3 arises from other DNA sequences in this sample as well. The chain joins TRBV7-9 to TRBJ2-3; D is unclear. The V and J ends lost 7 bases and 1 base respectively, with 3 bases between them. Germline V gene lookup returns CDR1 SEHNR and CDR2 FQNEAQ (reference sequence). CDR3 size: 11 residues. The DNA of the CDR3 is TGTGCCAGCACCGGCACAGATACGCAGTATTTT. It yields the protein CASTGTDTQYF.

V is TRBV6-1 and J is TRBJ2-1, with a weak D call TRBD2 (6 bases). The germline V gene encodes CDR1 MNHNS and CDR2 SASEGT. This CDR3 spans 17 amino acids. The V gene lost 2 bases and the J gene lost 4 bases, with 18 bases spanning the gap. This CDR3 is CASSERWGGNIYNEQFF. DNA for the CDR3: TGTGCCAGCAGTGAAAGGTGGGGCGGGAACATTTACAATGAGCAGTTCTTC.

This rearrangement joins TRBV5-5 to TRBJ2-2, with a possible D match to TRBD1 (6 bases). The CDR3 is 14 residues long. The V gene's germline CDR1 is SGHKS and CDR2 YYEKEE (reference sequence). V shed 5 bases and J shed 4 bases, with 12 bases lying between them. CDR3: CASSSGQVTGELFF. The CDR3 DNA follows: TGTGCCAGCAGTTCGGGACAAGTCACCGGGGAGCTGTTTTTT.

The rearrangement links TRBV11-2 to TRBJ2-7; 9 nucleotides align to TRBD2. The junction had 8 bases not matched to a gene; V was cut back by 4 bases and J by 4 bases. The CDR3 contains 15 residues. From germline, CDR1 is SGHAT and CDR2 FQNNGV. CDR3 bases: TGTGCCAGCAGCTACCCCACTAGCGGGTCATACGAGCAGTACTTC. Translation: CASSYPTSGSYEQYF.

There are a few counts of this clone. CDR3 amino acids: CASSAPSTSTDTQYF. In DNA form, the CDR3 reads TGTGCCAGCAGCGCGCCCAGCACTAGCACAGATACGCAGTATTTT. The chain employs TRBV5-4 and TRBJ2-3, with D unclear. Trimming removed 4 bases from V and 0 bases from J, with 12 bases in between. There are 15 residues in the CDR3. The germline gives CDR1 SGHNT, CDR2 YYREEE (reference sequence).

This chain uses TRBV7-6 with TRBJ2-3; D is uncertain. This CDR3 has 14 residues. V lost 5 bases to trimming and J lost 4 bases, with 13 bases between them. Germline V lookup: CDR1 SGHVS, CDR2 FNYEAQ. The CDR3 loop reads CASSMNFGADTQYF. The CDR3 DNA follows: TGTGCCAGCAGCATGAATTTTGGTGCAGATACGCAGTATTTT.

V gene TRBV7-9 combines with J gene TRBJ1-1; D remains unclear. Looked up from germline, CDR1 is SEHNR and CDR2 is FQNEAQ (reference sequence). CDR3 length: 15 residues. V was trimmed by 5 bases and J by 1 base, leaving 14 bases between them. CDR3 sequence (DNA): TGTGCCAGCAGCCCCCCTACAAATACGAACACTGAAGCTTTCTTT. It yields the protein CASSPPTNTNTEAFF.

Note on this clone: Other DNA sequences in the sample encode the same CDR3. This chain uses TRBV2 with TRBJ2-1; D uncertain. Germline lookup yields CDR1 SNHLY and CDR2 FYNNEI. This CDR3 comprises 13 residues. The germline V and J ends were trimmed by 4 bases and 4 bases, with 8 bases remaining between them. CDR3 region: CASSVTVYNEQFF. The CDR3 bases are TGTGCCAGCAGTGTAACGGTTTACAATGAGCAGTTCTTC.

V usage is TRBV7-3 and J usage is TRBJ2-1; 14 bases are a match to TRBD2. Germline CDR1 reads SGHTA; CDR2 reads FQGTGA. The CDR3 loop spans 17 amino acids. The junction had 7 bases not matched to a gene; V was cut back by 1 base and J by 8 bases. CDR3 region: CASSLKGTSGSWDEQFF. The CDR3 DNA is TGTGCCAGCAGCTTAAAGGGGACTAGCGGGAGTTGGGATGAGCAGTTCTTC.

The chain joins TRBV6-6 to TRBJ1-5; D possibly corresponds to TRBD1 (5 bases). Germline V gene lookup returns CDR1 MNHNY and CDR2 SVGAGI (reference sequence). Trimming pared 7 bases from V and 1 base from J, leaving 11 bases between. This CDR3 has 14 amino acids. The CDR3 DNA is TGTGCCAGCACCTACGGGGGGAGCAATCAGCCCCAGCATTTT. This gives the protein CASTYGGSNQPQHF.

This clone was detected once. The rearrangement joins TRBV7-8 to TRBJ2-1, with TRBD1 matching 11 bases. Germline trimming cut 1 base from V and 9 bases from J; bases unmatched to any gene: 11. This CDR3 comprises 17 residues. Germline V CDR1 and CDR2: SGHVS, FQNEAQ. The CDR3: CASSLVGGQGAMAEQFF. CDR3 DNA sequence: TGTGCCAGCAGCTTAGTAGGTGGACAGGGGGCGATGGCTGAGCAGTTCTTC. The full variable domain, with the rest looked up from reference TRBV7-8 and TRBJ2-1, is GAGVSQSPRYKVAKRGQDVALRCDPISGHVSLFWYQQALGQGPEFLTYFQNEAQLDKSGLPSDRFFAERPEGSVSTLKIQRTQQEDSAVYLCASSLVGGQGAMAEQFFGPGTRLTVL.

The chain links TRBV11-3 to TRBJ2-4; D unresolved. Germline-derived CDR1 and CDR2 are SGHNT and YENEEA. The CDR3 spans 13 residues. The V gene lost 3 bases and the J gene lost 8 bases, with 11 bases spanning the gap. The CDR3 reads CASSFGLGDIQYF. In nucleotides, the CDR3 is TGTGCCAGCAGCTTCGGCCTTGGGGACATTCAGTACTTC.

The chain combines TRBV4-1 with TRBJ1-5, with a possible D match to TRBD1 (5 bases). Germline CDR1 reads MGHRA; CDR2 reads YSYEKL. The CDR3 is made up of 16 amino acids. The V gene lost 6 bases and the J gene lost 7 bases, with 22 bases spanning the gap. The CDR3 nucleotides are TGCGCCAGCAGTCCCCTAGGGGAGGCCGGTAGCCAGCCCCAGCATTTT. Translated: CASSPLGEAGSQPQHF.

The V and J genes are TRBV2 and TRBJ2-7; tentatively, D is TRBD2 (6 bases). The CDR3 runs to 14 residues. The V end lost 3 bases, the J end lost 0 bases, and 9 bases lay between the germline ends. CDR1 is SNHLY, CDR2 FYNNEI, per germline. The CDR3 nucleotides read TGTGCCAGCAGTGAGGACTATAGCTCCTACGAGCAGTACTTC. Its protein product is CASSEDYSSYEQYF.

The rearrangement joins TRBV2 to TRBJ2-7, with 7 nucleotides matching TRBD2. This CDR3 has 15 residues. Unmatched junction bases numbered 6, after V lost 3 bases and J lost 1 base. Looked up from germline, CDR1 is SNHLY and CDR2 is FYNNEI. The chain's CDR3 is CASSDEVGGSYEQYF. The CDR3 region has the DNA TGTGCCAGCAGTGATGAGGTGGGGGGGTCCTACGAGCAGTACTTC.

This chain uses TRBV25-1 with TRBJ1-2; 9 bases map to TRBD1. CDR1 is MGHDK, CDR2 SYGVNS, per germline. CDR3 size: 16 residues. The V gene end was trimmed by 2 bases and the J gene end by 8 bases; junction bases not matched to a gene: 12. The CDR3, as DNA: TGTGCCAGCAGTGAACTTGGGACAGGGTGGGACGGGGGCTACACCTTC. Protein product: CASSELGTGWDGGYTF.

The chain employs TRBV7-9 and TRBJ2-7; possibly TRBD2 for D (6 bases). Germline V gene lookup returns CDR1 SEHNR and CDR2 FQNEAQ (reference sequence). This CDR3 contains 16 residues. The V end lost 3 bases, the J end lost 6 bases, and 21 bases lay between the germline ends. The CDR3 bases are TGTGCCAGCAGCTTTCCTCCAGGGCGGGGCTGGGTCGAGCAGTACTTC. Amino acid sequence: CASSFPPGRGWVEQYF.

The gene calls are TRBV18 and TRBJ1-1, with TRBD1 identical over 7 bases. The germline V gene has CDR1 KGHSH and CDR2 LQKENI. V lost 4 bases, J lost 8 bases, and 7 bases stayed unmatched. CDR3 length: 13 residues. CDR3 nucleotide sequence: TGTGCCAGCTCACAGGCCAGGGACAGCGAAGCTTTCTTT. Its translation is CASSQARDSEAFF. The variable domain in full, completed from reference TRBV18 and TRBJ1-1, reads NAGVMQNPRHLVRRRGQEARLRCSPMKGHSHVYWYRQLPEEGLKFMVYLQKENIIDESGMPKERFSAEFPKEGPSILRIQQVVRGDSAAYFCASSQARDSEAFFGQGTRLTVV.

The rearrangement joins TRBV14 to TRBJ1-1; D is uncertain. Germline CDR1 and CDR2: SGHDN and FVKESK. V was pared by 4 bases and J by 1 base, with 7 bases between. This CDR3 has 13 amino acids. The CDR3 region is CASSRVGNTEAFF. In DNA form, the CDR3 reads TGTGCCAGCAGCCGAGTAGGGAACACTGAAGCTTTCTTT.

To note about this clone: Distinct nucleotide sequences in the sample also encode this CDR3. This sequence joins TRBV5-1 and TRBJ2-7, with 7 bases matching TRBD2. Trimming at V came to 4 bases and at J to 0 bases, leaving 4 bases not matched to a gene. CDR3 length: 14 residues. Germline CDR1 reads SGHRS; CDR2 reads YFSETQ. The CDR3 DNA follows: TGCGCCAGCAGCCCCGGGGGGAGCTCCTACGAGCAGTACTTC. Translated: CASSPGGSSYEQYF.

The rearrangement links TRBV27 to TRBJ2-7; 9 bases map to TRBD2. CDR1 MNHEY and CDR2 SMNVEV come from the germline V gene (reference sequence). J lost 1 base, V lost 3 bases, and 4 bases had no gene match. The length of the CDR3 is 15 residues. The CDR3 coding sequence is TGTGCCAGCAGTTTTCTAGCGGGGAATTCCTACGAGCAGTACTTC. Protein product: CASSFLAGNSYEQYF.

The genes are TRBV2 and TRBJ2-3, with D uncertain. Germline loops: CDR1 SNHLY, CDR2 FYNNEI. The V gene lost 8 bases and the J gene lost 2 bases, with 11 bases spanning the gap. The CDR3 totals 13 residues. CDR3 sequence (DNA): TGTGCCAGCCGTCCCCAGTTCACAGATACGCAGTATTTT. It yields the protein CASRPQFTDTQYF.

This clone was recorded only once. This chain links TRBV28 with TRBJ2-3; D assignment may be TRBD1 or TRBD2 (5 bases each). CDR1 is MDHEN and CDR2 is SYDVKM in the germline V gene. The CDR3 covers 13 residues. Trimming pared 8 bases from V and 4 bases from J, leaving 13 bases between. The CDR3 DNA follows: TGTGCCAGCTTCCCTCGGGGCCCAGATACGCAGTATTTT. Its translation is CASFPRGPDTQYF.

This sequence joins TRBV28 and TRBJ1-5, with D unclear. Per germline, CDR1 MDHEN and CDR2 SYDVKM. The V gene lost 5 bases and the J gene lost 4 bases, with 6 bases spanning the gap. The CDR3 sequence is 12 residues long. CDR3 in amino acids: CASSPQNQPQHF. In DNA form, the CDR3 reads TGTGCCAGCAGTCCCCAGAATCAGCCCCAGCATTTT.

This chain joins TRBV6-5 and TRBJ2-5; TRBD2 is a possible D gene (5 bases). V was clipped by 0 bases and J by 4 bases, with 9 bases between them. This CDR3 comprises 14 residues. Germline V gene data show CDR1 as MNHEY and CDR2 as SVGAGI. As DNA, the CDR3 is TGTGCCAGCAGTTACTCGCGGGTTGTAGAGACCCAGTACTTC. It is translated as CASSYSRVVETQYF.

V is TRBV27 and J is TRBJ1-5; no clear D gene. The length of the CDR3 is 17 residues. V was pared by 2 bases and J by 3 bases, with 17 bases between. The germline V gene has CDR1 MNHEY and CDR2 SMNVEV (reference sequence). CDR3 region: CASSLRFSSLYNQPQHF. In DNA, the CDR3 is TGTGCCAGCAGTTTAAGGTTCAGTAGCTTATACAATCAGCCCCAGCATTTT.

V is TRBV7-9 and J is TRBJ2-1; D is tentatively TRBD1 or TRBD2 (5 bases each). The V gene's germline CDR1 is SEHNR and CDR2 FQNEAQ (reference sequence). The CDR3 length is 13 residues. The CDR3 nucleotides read TGTGTCTGGCGGGCAGGGAGCTACAATGAGCAGTTCTTC. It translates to CVWRAGSYNEQFF.

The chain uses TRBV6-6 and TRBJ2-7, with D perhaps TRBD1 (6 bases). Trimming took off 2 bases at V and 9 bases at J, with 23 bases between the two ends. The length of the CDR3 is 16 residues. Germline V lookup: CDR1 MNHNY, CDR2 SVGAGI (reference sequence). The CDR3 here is CASSYLGSSPRGGQYF. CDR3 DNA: TGTGCCAGCAGTTACCTCGGGTCGAGCCCCAGAGGGGGGCAGTACTTC.

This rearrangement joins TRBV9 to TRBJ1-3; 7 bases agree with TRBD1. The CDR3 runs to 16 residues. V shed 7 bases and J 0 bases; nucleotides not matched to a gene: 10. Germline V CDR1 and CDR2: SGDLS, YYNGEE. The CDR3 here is CASSTRGTDSGNTIYF. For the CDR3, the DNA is TGTGCCAGCTCTACCCGAGGGACAGACTCTGGAAACACCATATATTTT.